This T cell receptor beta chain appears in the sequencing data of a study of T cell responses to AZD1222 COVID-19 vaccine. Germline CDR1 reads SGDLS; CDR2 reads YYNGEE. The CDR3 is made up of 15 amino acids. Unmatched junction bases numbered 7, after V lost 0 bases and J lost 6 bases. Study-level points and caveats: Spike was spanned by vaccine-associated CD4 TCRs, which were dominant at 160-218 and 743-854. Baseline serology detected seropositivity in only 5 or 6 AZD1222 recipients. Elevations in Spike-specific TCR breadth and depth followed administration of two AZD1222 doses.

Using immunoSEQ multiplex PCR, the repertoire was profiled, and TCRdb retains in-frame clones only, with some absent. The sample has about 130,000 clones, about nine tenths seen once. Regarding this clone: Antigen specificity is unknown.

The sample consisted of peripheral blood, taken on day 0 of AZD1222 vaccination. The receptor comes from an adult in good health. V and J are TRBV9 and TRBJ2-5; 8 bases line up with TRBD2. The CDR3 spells CASSVAPAGVQTQYF. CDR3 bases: TGTGCCAGCAGCGTAGCTCCAGCGGGAGTACAGACCCAGTACTTC. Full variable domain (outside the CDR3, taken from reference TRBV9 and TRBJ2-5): DSGVTQTPKHLITATGQRVTLRCSPRSGDLSVYWYQQSLDQGLQFLIQYYNGEERAKGNILERFSAQQFPDLHSELNLSSLELGDSALYFCASSVAPAGVQTQYFGPGTRLLVL.